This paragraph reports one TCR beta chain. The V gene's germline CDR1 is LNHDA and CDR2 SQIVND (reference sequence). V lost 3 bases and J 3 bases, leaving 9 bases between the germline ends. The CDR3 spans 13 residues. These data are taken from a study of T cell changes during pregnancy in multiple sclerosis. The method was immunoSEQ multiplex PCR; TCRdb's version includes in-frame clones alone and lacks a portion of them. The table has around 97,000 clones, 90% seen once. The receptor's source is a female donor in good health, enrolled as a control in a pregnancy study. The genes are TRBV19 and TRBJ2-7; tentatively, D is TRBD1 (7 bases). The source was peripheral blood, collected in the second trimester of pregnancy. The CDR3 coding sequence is TGTGCCAGTAGTATCAGGGGGGACTACGAGCAGTACTTC. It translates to CASSIRGDYEQYF.